Presented here are 31 T cell receptor beta chains from one specimen sequenced in a study of cytomegalovirus exposure and HLA in healthy donors (TCRdb year 2017). Libraries were made using the immunoSEQ multiplex PCR assay. TCRdb limited this immuneACCESS table to in-frame rearrangements with V and J called. A share of clones is missing; checked studies link under half to unresolved V genes, and the rest is unexplained. The sample profile shows 150,000 to 200,000 clones; approximately 89% of them were found once. Approximately 10% of the sample is held by the ten biggest clonotypes. The sequencing sample was made of PBMCs. These receptors came from a woman between 18 and 29 years old in good health and CMV-seropositive.

The CDR3 DNA is TGCAGCGTTTTACCCCGGGCAGGGACTGGAAACACCATATATTTT. Its protein is CSVLPRAGTGNTIYF. This chain connects TRBV29-1 to TRBJ1-3; TRBD1 is a possible D gene (5 bases). The CDR3 covers 15 residues. The germline V and J ends were trimmed by 5 bases and 2 bases, with 16 bases remaining between them. Germline CDR1 and CDR2: SQVTM and ANQGSEA. The complete variable domain, with remaining parts taken from reference TRBV29-1 and TRBJ1-3, reads SAVISQKPSRDICQRGTSLTIQCQVDSQVTMMFWYRQQPGQSLTLIATANQGSEATYESGFVIDKFPISRPNLTFSTLTVSNMSPEDSSIYLCSVLPRAGTGNTIYFGEGSWLTVV.

The chain is built from TRBV19 and TRBJ1-2, with 10 bases aligning to TRBD1. There are 15 residues in the CDR3. V lost 3 bases, J lost 6 bases, and 7 bases stayed unmatched. In germline, CDR1 is LNHDA, CDR2 SQIVND (reference sequence). The CDR3: CASSISGTGANGYTF. The CDR3 nucleotides read TGTGCCAGTAGTATTTCCGGGACAGGGGCGAATGGCTACACCTTC.

As concerns this clone: Different DNA sequences within this sample yield the same CDR3. V usage is TRBV20-1 and J usage is TRBJ1-2; 7 bases are a match to TRBD1. The CDR3 has 10 amino acids. CDR1 is DFQATT, CDR2 SNEGSKA, per germline (reference sequence). J was trimmed by 6 bases and V by 6 bases; bases with no gene match: 1. The CDR3, as DNA: TGCAGTGCAGACAGGGATGGCTACACCTTC. Protein product: CSADRDGYTF.

This chain links TRBV14 with TRBJ2-1; D unclear. The length of the CDR3 is 16 residues. V was trimmed by 0 bases and J by 6 bases, leaving 15 bases between them. Per the germline V gene, CDR1 is SGHDN and CDR2 is FVKESK. Written as DNA, the CDR3 is TGTGCCAGCAGCCAAGATCTACCGGTCGTTTCCAATGAGCAGTTCTTC. Protein sequence: CASSQDLPVVSNEQFF.

The chain joins TRBV5-1 to TRBJ2-1; D possibly corresponds to TRBD2 (6 bases). V was pared by 0 bases and J by 7 bases, with 17 bases between. The length of the CDR3 is 16 residues. Germline V CDR1 and CDR2: SGHRS, YFSETQ. The CDR3 sequence: CASSLGPPEAGNEQFF. DNA of the CDR3: TGCGCCAGCAGCTTGGGCCCCCCGGAGGCGGGAAATGAGCAGTTCTTC.

In its sample, this clone was seen once. The chain employs TRBV5-4 and TRBJ1-2, with 8 bases that match TRBD1. This CDR3 contains 16 residues. V dropped 5 bases and J dropped 6; count of bases not matched to a gene: 15. Germline loops: CDR1 SGHNT, CDR2 YYREEE (reference sequence). CDR3 sequence: CASSLSVGRGHNGYTF. For the CDR3, the DNA is TGTGCCAGCAGTTTGTCGGTGGGCAGGGGGCATAATGGCTACACCTTC. Looking up the rest from reference TRBV5-4 and TRBJ1-2 gives the full variable domain: ETGVTQSPTHLIKTRGQQVTLRCSSQSGHNTVSWYQQALGQGPQFIFQYYREEENGRGNFPPRFSGLQFPNYSSELNVNALELDDSALYLCASSLSVGRGHNGYTFGSGTRLTVV.

This clone was seen a single time. The chain combines TRBV7-9 with TRBJ2-3, with D tentatively TRBD2 (5 bases). The CDR3 spans 15 residues. Per germline, CDR1 SEHNR and CDR2 FQNEAQ (reference sequence). The germline V and J ends were trimmed by 5 bases and 8 bases, with 20 bases remaining between them. In DNA, the CDR3 is TGTGCCAGCAGCCCCACAGACAAGATACGGGGTACGCAGTATTTT. Translation gives CASSPTDKIRGTQYF.

The chain links TRBV28 to TRBJ2-2, with a possible D match to TRBD2 (6 bases). The CDR3 is 16 residues long. Trimming cost V 1 base and J 2 bases, with 11 bases left between them. In germline, CDR1 is MDHEN, CDR2 SYDVKM. The CDR3 nucleotides are TGTGCCAGCAGTTTATTGGTAGCGGCTAACACCGGGGAGCTGTTTTTT. Amino acid sequence: CASSLLVAANTGELFF.

This chain links TRBV27 with TRBJ2-1; D unclear. This CDR3 is built from 12 residues. Germline CDR1 and CDR2: MNHEY and SMNVEV (reference sequence). Trimming pared 6 bases from V and 6 bases from J, leaving 9 bases between. CDR3 in amino acids: CASSMSGNEQFF. In DNA form, the CDR3 reads TGTGCCAGCAGCATGAGTGGCAATGAGCAGTTCTTC.

J is TRBJ1-1 and V is TRBV6-5; no definite D call. Germline V lookup: CDR1 MNHEY, CDR2 SVGAGI. The CDR3 is 13 amino acids. Trimming removed 8 bases from V and 5 bases from J, with 15 bases in between. The CDR3 DNA is TGTGCCAGCTTCCCCCGGGTTGGGACTGAAGCTTTCTTT. As protein: CASFPRVGTEAFF.

The V and J genes are TRBV27 and TRBJ2-7, with 12 positions matching TRBD2. CDR3 length equals 19 residues. V was clipped by 2 bases and J by 7 bases; unmatched bases: 18. Per germline, CDR1 MNHEY and CDR2 SMNVEV (reference sequence). CDR3 residues: CASSLTGGLAGGPAWEQYF. CDR3 in DNA: TGTGCCAGCAGTTTAACGGGGGGGCTAGCGGGAGGGCCAGCGTGGGAGCAGTACTTC.

This rearrangement joins TRBV6-4 to TRBJ2-2, with TRBD2 matching over 9 bases. The CDR3 contains 16 residues. Germline V CDR1 and CDR2: MRHNA, SNTAGT. Germline trimming cut 9 bases from V and 6 bases from J; bases unmatched to any gene: 14. Written as DNA, the CDR3 is TGTGCCAGTAACATGAGGAGTAGCGGGAGCCCCGGGGAGCTGTTTTTT. It is translated as CASNMRSSGSPGELFF.

This rearrangement joins TRBV18 to TRBJ2-7, with TRBD1 as a possible D gene (6 bases). Per the germline V gene, CDR1 is KGHSH and CDR2 is LQKENI. The V end was cut by 6 bases, the J end by 7 bases, with 22 bases between. The CDR3 runs to 15 residues. CDR3 sequence: CASSQQTGEMGEQYF. CDR3 DNA: TGTGCCAGCTCCCAGCAGACAGGCGAGATGGGGGAGCAGTACTTC.

The chain employs TRBV7-8 and TRBJ2-1, with 8 bases fitting TRBD2. Losses at the gene ends were 6 bases for V and 7 bases for J; bases not matched to a gene: 5. Germline-derived CDR1 and CDR2 are SGHVS and FQNEAQ. The CDR3 consists of 13 residues. CDR3 nucleotide sequence: TGTGCCAGCAGGTTTCGGGGGGGGAATGAGCAGTTCTTC. Amino acid sequence: CASRFRGGNEQFF.

The rearrangement joins TRBV11-2 to TRBJ1-1, with D tentatively TRBD1 (6 bases). V was shortened by 5 bases and J by 2 bases, with 21 bases between the two germline ends. Germline values: CDR1 SGHAT, CDR2 FQNNGV. This CDR3 contains 17 residues. This CDR3 is CASSQLPQGSSNTEAFF. The DNA of the CDR3 is TGTGCCAGCAGCCAACTACCTCAGGGGAGCAGTAACACTGAAGCTTTCTTT.

The chain uses TRBV30 and TRBJ1-1; D gene unclear. The V gene's germline CDR1 is GTSNPN and CDR2 SVGIG (reference sequence). The CDR3 extends over 11 amino acids. Trimming left V 7 bases short and J 0 bases short, with 6 bases between. For the CDR3, the DNA is TGTGCCTTCTTCCTGAACACTGAAGCTTTCTTT. It is translated as CAFFLNTEAFF.

This chain joins TRBV18 and TRBJ2-7; possible D gene TRBD2, 6 bases. V dropped 6 bases and J dropped 3 bases, with 15 bases sitting between them. Looked up from germline, CDR1 is KGHSH and CDR2 is LQKENI. This CDR3 comprises 14 residues. The CDR3 sequence: CASSIGRGSYEQYF. In nucleotides, the CDR3 is TGTGCCAGCTCCATCGGACGGGGGAGCTACGAGCAGTACTTC.

The chain couples TRBV19 to TRBJ2-6, with 8 bases identical to TRBD1. J lost 10 bases, V lost 6 bases, and 11 bases had no gene match. Germline V gene sequence: CDR1 LNHDA, CDR2 SQIVND (reference sequence). This CDR3 spans 15 amino acids. CDR3 residues: CASRGQAPEGNVLTF. CDR3 sequence (DNA): TGTGCCAGTAGGGGACAGGCTCCTGAGGGAAACGTCCTGACTTTC.

This sequence joins TRBV2 and TRBJ2-7; tentatively, D is TRBD2 (6 bases). Trimming pared 2 bases from V and 7 bases from J, leaving 15 bases between. The germline V gene has CDR1 SNHLY and CDR2 FYNNEI. The CDR3 runs to 14 residues. DNA for the CDR3: TGTGCCAGCAGTGAAAGAGCTAGCGCTGGGGAGCAGTACTTC. Translated, it gives CASSERASAGEQYF.

The V and J genes are TRBV29-1 and TRBJ1-1; perhaps TRBD1 as D (5 bases). V was cut by 4 bases and J by 7 bases, with 19 bases left in between. Germline V gene lookup returns CDR1 SQVTM and CDR2 ANQGSEA. The CDR3 extends over 14 amino acids. The CDR3 DNA follows: TGCAGCGTTGCCCTGACAGCCGCTTTCGGTGAAGCTTTCTTT. Its translation is CSVALTAAFGEAFF.

The chain uses TRBV28 and TRBJ2-7; 8 bases agree with TRBD2. With 6 bases clipped from V and 4 bases from J, the junction kept 8 bases outside the gene matches. Germline loops: CDR1 MDHEN, CDR2 SYDVKM. CDR3 length: 14 residues. CDR3 sequence reads: CASRYGTRDYEQYF. In DNA, the CDR3 is TGTGCCAGCAGGTACGGGACTAGAGATTACGAGCAGTACTTC.

This sequence joins TRBV30 and TRBJ2-2; possibly TRBD1 for D (5 bases). CDR3 length: 15 residues. The V end lost 0 bases, the J end lost 3 bases, and 11 bases lay between the germline ends. Germline-derived CDR1 and CDR2 are GTSNPN and SVGIG (reference sequence). CDR3 protein: CAWSVQALDTGELFF. CDR3 in DNA: TGTGCCTGGAGTGTACAGGCATTGGACACCGGGGAGCTGTTTTTT.

V gene TRBV10-2 combines with J gene TRBJ2-7; 12 bases agree with TRBD2. CDR1 is WSHSY and CDR2 is SAAADI in the germline V gene. The ends lost 10 bases at V and 2 bases at J; junction bases unmatched: 6. This CDR3 contains 14 residues. The CDR3 here is CAIGLAGTPYEQYF. The CDR3 DNA is TGCGCCATTGGACTAGCGGGGACCCCCTACGAGCAGTACTTC.

This sequence joins TRBV5-1 and TRBJ2-5; 10 bases match TRBD1. Germline CDR1 and CDR2: SGHRS and YFSETQ. J gave up 5 bases and V 0 bases, and 4 bases lay outside the gene matches. This CDR3 is 15 amino acids long. This CDR3 reads CASSLAAGQGETQYF. Written as DNA, the CDR3 is TGCGCCAGCAGCTTGGCTGCGGGACAGGGGGAGACCCAGTACTTC.

The V and J genes are TRBV30 and TRBJ2-1; TRBD2 aligns across 8 bases. CDR1 and CDR2 (germline): GTSNPN, SVGIG (reference sequence). V lost 4 bases, J lost 7 bases, and 6 bases stayed unmatched. This CDR3 is 13 amino acids long. The chain's CDR3 is CAWKLAGGNEQFF. The CDR3 bases are TGTGCCTGGAAACTTGCGGGAGGAAATGAGCAGTTCTTC.

This chain uses TRBV28 with TRBJ1-2, with D possibly TRBD1 on 5 matching bases. The CDR3 is 14 amino acids. Germline V gene lookup returns CDR1 MDHEN and CDR2 SYDVKM. Trimming stripped 2 bases from V and 4 bases from J, with 11 bases between. As DNA, the CDR3 is TGTGCCAGCAGTTTAACGGCAGGGCGCTATGGCTACACCTTC. Protein: CASSLTAGRYGYTF.

The chain uses TRBV27 and TRBJ2-1, with TRBD2 as a possible D gene (5 bases). The V and J ends lost 2 bases and 8 bases respectively, with 25 bases between them. Germline CDR1 MNHEY, CDR2 SMNVEV (reference sequence). The CDR3 length is 18 residues. In nucleotides, the CDR3 is TGTGCCAGCAGTTTACCTCAGCCGGGAAGTCGGCCCCCATATGAGCAGTTCTTC. Protein: CASSLPQPGSRPPYEQFF.

The chain links TRBV5-1 to TRBJ2-3, with TRBD2 matching 9 bases. V trimming: 4 bases; J trimming: 4 bases; junction bases outside the gene matches: 7. The germline gives CDR1 SGHRS, CDR2 YFSETQ. The CDR3 has 15 residues. The CDR3 nucleotides are TGCGCCAGCAGCCCTATAGCGGGAGTAGCAGATACGCAGTATTTT. Translated: CASSPIAGVADTQYF.

J is TRBJ2-5 and V is TRBV19; D remains unclear. Germline-derived CDR1 and CDR2 are LNHDA and SQIVND (reference sequence). The CDR3 sequence is 10 residues long. V was clipped by 7 bases and J by 8 bases, with 8 bases between them. This chain's CDR3 is CASTQKTQYF. As DNA, the CDR3 is TGTGCCAGTACCCAAAAAACCCAGTACTTC.

This clone showed up just a few times. The chain uses TRBV4-2 and TRBJ2-7, with 7 bases identical to TRBD1. CDR1 and CDR2 (germline): LGHNA, YNFKEQ. This CDR3 comprises 13 residues. The J segment lost 6 bases and the V segment lost 1 base, leaving 3 bases of the junction unmatched. The CDR3: CASSQADRVEQYF. For the CDR3, the DNA is TGTGCCAGCAGCCAAGCCGACAGGGTCGAGCAGTACTTC.

The chain combines TRBV28 with TRBJ1-1; D remains unclear. Trimming left V 5 bases short and J 6 bases short, with 19 bases between. Germline CDR1 and CDR2: MDHEN and SYDVKM. The CDR3 extends over 15 amino acids. The CDR3 spells CASSVPGLLGAEAFF. The CDR3 nucleotides read TGTGCCAGCAGTGTGCCCGGACTTCTTGGGGCTGAAGCTTTCTTT.